The present T cell receptor (beta chain) was sequenced within a study of vaccination and CD4 T cells after COVID-19. Study in general: The convalescents comprised six males and four females, two of them Hispanic.

Remarks on this clonotype: Antigen: not known.

The Oncomine TCR Beta short-read assay was what sequenced the DNA obtained from cultured CD4+ T cells. TCRdb itself ran the PCR reads through MiXCR, one entry per CDR3 protein. The repertoire consists of more than 4,500 distinct CDR3 sequences, with roughly a quarter occurring once and the leading ten covering about 18%. The germline V gene has CDR1 SGHRS and CDR2 YFSETQ. The trim removed 4 bases at V and 2 bases at J, leaving 8 bases unmatched. The CDR3 length is 16 residues. Treatment described: 10-day PBMC culture with coronavirus spike peptide pools or control peptides (ViraFEST assay). The unexposed donor provided CD4+ T cells, which were taken before the COVID-19 pandemic (2011-2018). At days 3 and 7, half the medium was exchanged for fresh IL-2 medium.

V usage is TRBV5-1 and J usage is TRBJ2-3, with 9 bases fitting TRBD2. Sequenced input: CD4+ T cells from blood, cultured in vitro. This clonotype was obtained from a human donor in good health. The CDR3 DNA sequence: TGCGCCAGCAGCCCCGGGGTAGCGGGGGACACAGATACGCAGTATTTT. Protein: CASSPGVAGDTDTQYF. Full variable domain (rest looked up from reference TRBV5-1 and TRBJ2-3): KAGVTQTPRYLIKTRGQQVTLSCSPISGHRSVSWYQQTPGQGLQFLFEYFSETQRNKGNFPGRFSGRQFSNSRSEMNVSTLELGDSALYLCASSPGVAGDTDTQYFGPGTRLTVL.